This T cell receptor beta chain was recorded in a study of blood T cell repertoires in COVID-19. Participants were aged roughly 18 to 100 years from 20 to 30 US areas. The V end was cut by 5 bases, the J end by 8 bases, with 15 bases between. The CDR3 consists of 14 residues. Germline V lookup: CDR1 SEHNR, CDR2 FQNEAQ (reference sequence). Data came from immunoSEQ multiplex PCR; TCRdb stores just in-frame clones and leaves some out. There are over 250,000 clones in the sample; over 75% occur only once, and about 1% lies in the top ten. The V gene is TRBV7-9, the J gene TRBJ1-4; possibly TRBD1 for D (6 bases). The sequence was collected from a woman in her thirties who had recovered from COVID-19. The sample was PBMCs or T cells enriched from blood (not recorded which). CDR3 sequence (DNA): TGTGCCAGCAGCGCTCCAGGGGATCGAGAAAAACTGTTTTTT. As protein: CASSAPGDREKLFF. The full variable domain, its missing parts supplied by reference TRBV7-9 and TRBJ1-4, is DTGVSQNPRHKITKRGQNVTFRCDPISEHNRLYWYRQTLGQGPEFLTYFQNEAQLEKSRLLSDRFSAERPKGSFSTLEIQRTEQGDSAMYLCASSAPGDREKLFFGSGTQLSVL.